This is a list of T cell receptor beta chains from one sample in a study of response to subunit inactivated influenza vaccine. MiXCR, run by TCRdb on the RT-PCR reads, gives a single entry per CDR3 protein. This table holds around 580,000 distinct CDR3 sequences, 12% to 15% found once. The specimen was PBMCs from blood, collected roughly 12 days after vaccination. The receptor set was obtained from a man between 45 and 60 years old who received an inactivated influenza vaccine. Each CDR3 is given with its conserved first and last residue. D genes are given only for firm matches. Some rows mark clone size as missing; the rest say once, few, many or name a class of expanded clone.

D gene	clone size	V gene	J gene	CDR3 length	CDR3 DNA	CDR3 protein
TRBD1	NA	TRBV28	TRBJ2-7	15	TGTGCCAGCTTCGCTCGGGGACAGGGATCCTACGAGCAGTACTTC	CASFARGQGSYEQYF
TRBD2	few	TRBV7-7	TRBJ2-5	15	TGTGCCAGCAGCTTAGGCGCGGGAGAGGTGGAGACCCAGTACTTC	CASSLGAGEVETQYF
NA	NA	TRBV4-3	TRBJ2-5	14	TGCGCCAGCAGCCAAGATGGGCAGGGAGAGACCCAGTACTTC	CASSQDGQGETQYF
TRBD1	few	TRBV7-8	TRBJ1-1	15	TGTGCCAGCAGCTTAGAAGAGGGGGCATACACTGAAGCTTTCTTT	CASSLEEGAYTEAFF
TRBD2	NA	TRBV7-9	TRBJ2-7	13	TGTGCCAGCAGGGGCGGGGGATCGGATGAGCAGTACTTC	CASRGGGSDEQYF
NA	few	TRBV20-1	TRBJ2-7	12	TGCAGTGCCAGAGAGGTTTTCTACGAGCAGTACTTC	CSAREVFYEQYF
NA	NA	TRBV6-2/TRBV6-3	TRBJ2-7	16	TGTGCCAGCAGTTACTCAGAAGAACTCCGGAGGGACGAGCAGTACTTC	CASSYSEELRRDEQYF
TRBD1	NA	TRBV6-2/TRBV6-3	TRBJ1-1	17	TGTGCCAGCAGTTACCCGACAGGGGGCTTGGCGAACACTGAAGCTTTCTTT	CASSYPTGGLANTEAFF
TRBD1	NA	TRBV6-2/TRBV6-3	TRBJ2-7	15	TGTGCCAGCAGTGGATACCGGGACAGAGACTACGAGCAGTACTTC	CASSGYRDRDYEQYF
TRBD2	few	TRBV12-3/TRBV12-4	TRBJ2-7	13	TGTGCCAGCACCCCCAACTTGGGGACTAAGTGTTCCTTC	CASTPNLGTKCSF
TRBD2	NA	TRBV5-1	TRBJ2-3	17	TGCGCCAGCAGCTTGGGGGTCGGGAGGGCCGGCACAGATACGCAGTATTTT	CASSLGVGRAGTDTQYF
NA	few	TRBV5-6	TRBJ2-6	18	TGTGCCAGCAGCTTGGTCCTGGCTTCTAGCTCTGGGGCCAACGTCCTGACTTTC	CASSLVLASSSGANVLTF
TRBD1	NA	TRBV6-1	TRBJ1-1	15	TGTGCCAGCAGCCCCGGGACAGGGGGTCTGGGTGGAGCTTTCTTT	CASSPGTGGLGGAFF
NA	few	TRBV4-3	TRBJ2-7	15	TGCGCCAGCAGCCAAGATTTGAGGAGCTCCTACGAGCAGTACTTC	CASSQDLRSSYEQYF
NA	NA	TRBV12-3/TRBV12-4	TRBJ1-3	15	TGTGCCAGCAGGCGGAACAGGCCCTCTGGAAACACCATATATTTT	CASRRNRPSGNTIYF
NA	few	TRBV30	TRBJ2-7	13	TGTGCCTGGAAGCAGGGGGGCACCTACGAGCAGTACTTC	CAWKQGGTYEQYF
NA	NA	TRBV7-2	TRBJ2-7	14	TGTGCCAGCAGCCCCCGACTGTTCTCCTACGAGCAGTACTTC	CASSPRLFSYEQYF
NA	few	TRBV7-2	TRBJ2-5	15	TGTGCCAGCAGCTTAGCTGCATCCACAGCCCGACCCCAGTACTTC	CASSLAASTARPQYF
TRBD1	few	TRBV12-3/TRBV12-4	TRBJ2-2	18	TGTGCCAGCACCTCGACCCCACAGGGGGCGGGGGACACCGGGGAGCTGTTTTTT	CASTSTPQGAGDTGELFF
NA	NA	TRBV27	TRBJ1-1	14	TGTGCCAGCAGTTTATTCGGGCGCATCACTGAAGCTTTCTTT	CASSLFGRITEAFF
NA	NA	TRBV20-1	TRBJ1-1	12	TGCAGTGCTAGAAGACAGGACACTGAAGCTTTCTTT	CSARRQDTEAFF
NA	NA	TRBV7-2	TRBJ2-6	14	TGTGCCAGCAGCTTAGGGAATGGGGCCAACGTCCTGACTTTC	CASSLGNGANVLTF
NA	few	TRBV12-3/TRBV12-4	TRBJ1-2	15	TGTGCCAGCAGTTTAAGACAGAATCCTAACTATGGCTACACCTTC	CASSLRQNPNYGYTF
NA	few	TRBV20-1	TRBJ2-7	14	TGCAGTGCTAGAGGCTGGACGGCGTCCTACGAGCAGTACTTC	CSARGWTASYEQYF
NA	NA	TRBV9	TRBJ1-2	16	TGTGCCAGCAGCCGGGGCTCCCCCTTGGCTAACTATGGCTACACCTTC	CASSRGSPLANYGYTF
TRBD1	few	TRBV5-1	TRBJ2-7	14	TGCGCCAGCAGCGCAACAGGGGGCCCCTACGAGCAGTACTTC	CASSATGGPYEQYF
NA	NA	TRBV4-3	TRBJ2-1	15	TGCGCCAGCAGCCAAGATTTCAACAGTAACTATGAGCAGTTCTTC	CASSQDFNSNYEQFF
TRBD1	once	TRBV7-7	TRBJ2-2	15	TGTGCTAGCAGCTTAGGGGACAGGGTAGCCGGGGAGCTGTTTTTT	CASSLGDRVAGELFF
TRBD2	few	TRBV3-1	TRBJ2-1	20	TGTGCCAGCAGCCAAGACCCAAGACTAGCTAATTCGAGCTCCTACAATGAGCAGTTCTTC	CASSQDPRLANSSSYNEQFF
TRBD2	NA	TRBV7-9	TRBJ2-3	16	TGTGCCAGCAGCTTAAGACTAGCGGTGGGGGGAGATACGCAGTATTTT	CASSLRLAVGGDTQYF
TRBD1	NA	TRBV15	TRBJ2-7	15	TGTGCCACCAGCAGCGGGACAGGGGGCTACTACGAGCAGTACTTC	CATSSGTGGYYEQYF
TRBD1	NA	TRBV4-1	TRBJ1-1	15	TGCGCCAGCAGCCAAAACGGACAGGTGGGCACTGAAGCTTTCTTT	CASSQNGQVGTEAFF
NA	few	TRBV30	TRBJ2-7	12	TGTGCCTGGACCACCCAGGGGAGGGGACAATACTTC	CAWTTQGRGQYF
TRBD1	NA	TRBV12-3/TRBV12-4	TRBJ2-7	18	TGTGCCAGCAGTTTCCTCTTTCTAAGGACAGGGATGTACCACGAGCAGTACTTC	CASSFLFLRTGMYHEQYF
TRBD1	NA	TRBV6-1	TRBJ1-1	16	TGTGCCAGCAGTGCCCTTGACAGGGCCGGGAACACTGAAGCTTTCTTT	CASSALDRAGNTEAFF
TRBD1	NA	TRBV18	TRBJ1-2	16	TGTGCCAGCTCACCACGGCTCGCAGGGGGCGATACGTTGGCCCTCTTC	CASSPRLAGGDTLALF
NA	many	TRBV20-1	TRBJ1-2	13	TGCAGTGCTAGAGATGGGGCAGGGCTTAGCTACACCTTC	CSARDGAGLSYTF
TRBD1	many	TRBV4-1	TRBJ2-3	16	TGCGCCAGCAGCCAAGCCCGGGACAGATTCACAGATACGCAGTATTTT	CASSQARDRFTDTQYF
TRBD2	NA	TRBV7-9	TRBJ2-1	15	TGTGCCAGCAGCTCGGGGACTAGCGGGAGTCATGAGCAGTTCTTC	CASSSGTSGSHEQFF
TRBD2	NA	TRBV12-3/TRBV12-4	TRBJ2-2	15	TGTGCCAGCAGTCCAATAGCGGGGGGGGTCGGGGAGCTGTTTTTT	CASSPIAGGVGELFF
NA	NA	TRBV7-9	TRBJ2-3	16	TGTGCCAGCAGCTCCAAGTCAGGGAGCCGCACAGATACGCAGTATTTT	CASSSKSGSRTDTQYF
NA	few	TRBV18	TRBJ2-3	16	TGTGCCAGCTCACCACCGGTGGCCTCCAGCACAGATACGCAGTATTTT	CASSPPVASSTDTQYF
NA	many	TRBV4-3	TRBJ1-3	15	TGCGCCAGCAGCCAAGAGGCGGCGTCTGGAAACACCATATATTTT	CASSQEAASGNTIYF
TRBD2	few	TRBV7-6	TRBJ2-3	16	TGTGCCAGCAGCCGAGCTACTAGCGGGATCACAGATACGCAGTATTTT	CASSRATSGITDTQYF
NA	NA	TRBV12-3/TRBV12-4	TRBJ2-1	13	TGTGCCAGCAGTTTCGATAGCCACAATGAGCAGTTCTTC	CASSFDSHNEQFF
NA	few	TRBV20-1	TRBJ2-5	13	TGCAGTGCTTTTAGACAGTCTGAAGAGACCCAGTACTTC	CSAFRQSEETQYF
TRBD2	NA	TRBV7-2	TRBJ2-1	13	TGTGCCAGCATCCTAGCGGGGGGGCGAGAGCAGTTCTTC	CASILAGGREQFF